One TCR beta chain is described in this entry. The antigen is unknown. The data derive from a study of long-term antiretroviral therapy in people with HIV. Across the study: In the earliest collections, sampling predates the 2015 immediate-ART recommendation by about a decade. Overall study findings and caveats: All blood samples came from the years 2004 to 2017, possibly under older ART regimens. Information on adherence to ART, viral resistance or therapy changes was unavailable. Those clones which expanded before ART made up the dominant part of the repertoire at all time points.

In germline, CDR1 is WNHNN, CDR2 SYGVQD (reference sequence). Trimming took 3 bases from V and 13 from J, leaving 16 bases between them. This CDR3 comprises 12 residues. Version v3.0 of the immunoSEQ assay ran at survey level. TCRdb keeps only in-frame clones here, not all; method: immunoSEQ multiplex PCR. This sample yields 20,000 to 25,000 clones, of which roughly four fifths are seen a single time; less than 9.5% belongs to the top ten. The sample here was unsorted PBMCs, taken 1.5 years after starting antiretroviral therapy. The source is a young man with HIV. The gene calls are TRBV10-1 and TRBJ2-7, with D possibly TRBD1 on 5 matching bases. The CDR3 sequence: CASSDPGPRGYF. The CDR3 region has the DNA TGCGCCAGCAGTGATCCGGGCCCTAGGGGATACTTC.